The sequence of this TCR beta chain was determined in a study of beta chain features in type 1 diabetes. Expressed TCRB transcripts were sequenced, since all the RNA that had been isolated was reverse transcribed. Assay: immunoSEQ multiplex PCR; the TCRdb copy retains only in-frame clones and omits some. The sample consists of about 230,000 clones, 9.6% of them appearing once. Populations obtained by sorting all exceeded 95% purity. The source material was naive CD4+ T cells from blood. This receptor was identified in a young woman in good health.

CDR3 sequence reads: CASSQDLRRTTYEQYF. The CDR3 nucleotides read TGTGCCAGCAGCCAAGATCTTCGTCGGACTACCTACGAGCAGTACTTC. The chain links TRBV4-2 to TRBJ2-7, with TRBD2 as a possible D gene (6 bases). Germline loops: CDR1 LGHNA, CDR2 YNFKEQ. This CDR3 comprises 16 residues. V was cut by 0 bases and J by 2 bases, with 14 bases left in between.